This T cell receptor beta chain is drawn from a study of OX40 agonist ivuxolimab in advanced cancers. Study-level background: Prior therapy, whether anti-PD-1, anti-PD-L1 or anti-CTLA-4, was allowed, and roughly 44% had some. There were three patients with partial responses, one having hepatocellular carcinoma and two cutaneous melanoma. The study's findings and limits: Within 6 weeks, CD4+ and CD8+ blood T cells expanded clonally at 0.1 to 3.0 mg/kg.

Germline V lookup: CDR1 SGDLS, CDR2 YYNGEE. V lost 2 bases, J lost 0 bases, and 8 bases lay in between. CDR3 size: 15 residues. Turning to this clone: Its target is unknown.

Profiling relied on immunoSEQ multiplex PCR, and the TCRdb table lists in-frame clones only, not all of them. The sample yields about 46,000 clones, over 75% seen once. This TCR derives from an adult with an advanced solid tumor such as melanoma, head and neck, liver or kidney cancer. This specimen was CD4+ or CD8+ T cells sorted from blood, taken in a trial of the OX40 agonist ivuxolimab. The chain employs TRBV9 and TRBJ2-2; tentative D call: TRBD1 (5 bases). The CDR3 nucleotides are TGTGCCAGCAGCGTGCAGGGCTCGAACACCGGGGAGCTGTTTTTT. It specifies CASSVQGSNTGELFF. The full variable domain, its missing parts supplied by reference TRBV9 and TRBJ2-2, is DSGVTQTPKHLITATGQRVTLRCSPRSGDLSVYWYQQSLDQGLQFLIQYYNGEERAKGNILERFSAQQFPDLHSELNLSSLELGDSALYFCASSVQGSNTGELFFGEGSRLTVL.